Listed below are T cell receptor beta chains from one sample, sequenced in a study of control samples from healthy donors and cancer patients. Assay: immunoSEQ multiplex PCR; the TCRdb copy retains only in-frame clones and omits some. The sample has just over 150,000 clones; 90% to 95% are singletons. Sequencing was carried out using blood. The receptors derive from a woman aged 40 to 50 in good health. The CDR3 runs from the conserved cysteine through the conserved F or W. Each record gives: clone size, D gene, V gene, J gene, CDR3 protein, CDR3 DNA. A D gene is named only where the DNA matches it firmly. The size of a clone is reported for some rows only, either as once, few or many, or as a class for expanded clones.

clone size: NA
D gene: TRBD2
V gene: TRBV7-3
J gene: TRBJ2-1
CDR3 protein: CASTSGGSDEQFF
CDR3 DNA: TGTGCCAGCACGAGCGGGGGGTCCGATGAGCAGTTCTTC

clone size: NA
D gene: TRBD1
V gene: TRBV7-2
J gene: TRBJ1-3
CDR3 protein: CASSRPGTGENTIYF
CDR3 DNA: TGTGCCAGCAGCCGTCCAGGGACAGGGGAAAACACCATATATTTT

clone size: NA
D gene: NA
V gene: TRBV6-5
J gene: TRBJ1-4
CDR3 protein: CASEVHRQKLFF
CDR3 DNA: TGTGCCAGCGAAGTTCATCGTCAAAAACTGTTTTTT

clone size: once
D gene: NA
V gene: TRBV4-3
J gene: TRBJ1-2
CDR3 protein: CASSQDEGLGYGYTF
CDR3 DNA: TGCGCCAGCAGCCAAGATGAAGGTCTGGGCTATGGCTACACCTTC

clone size: NA
D gene: NA
V gene: TRBV18
J gene: TRBJ1-1
CDR3 protein: CASSLSGGTEAFF
CDR3 DNA: TGTGCCAGCTCACTCTCCGGAGGGACCGAAGCTTTCTTT

clone size: NA
D gene: TRBD1
V gene: TRBV19
J gene: TRBJ1-4
CDR3 protein: CATSGTGREKLFF
CDR3 DNA: TGTGCCACCTCCGGGACAGGCAGGGAAAAACTGTTTTTT

clone size: NA
D gene: NA
V gene: TRBV5-1
J gene: TRBJ1-6
CDR3 protein: CASSLVDWGVGNSPLHF
CDR3 DNA: TGCGCCAGCAGCTTGGTTGATTGGGGAGTGGGTAATTCACCCCTCCACTTT

clone size: NA
D gene: NA
V gene: TRBV9
J gene: TRBJ1-1
CDR3 protein: CASSVQGSDTEAFF
CDR3 DNA: TGTGCCAGCAGCGTACAGGGTTCCGACACTGAAGCTTTCTTT

clone size: NA
D gene: TRBD1
V gene: TRBV25-1
J gene: TRBJ1-1
CDR3 protein: CASGIGGQHFF
CDR3 DNA: TGTGCCAGCGGGATCGGGGGACAGCATTTCTTT

clone size: NA
D gene: NA
V gene: TRBV4-3
J gene: TRBJ1-3
CDR3 protein: CASSLGRLSGNTIYF
CDR3 DNA: TGCGCCAGCAGCCTAGGGCGGCTCTCCGGAAACACCATATATTTT

clone size: NA
D gene: NA
V gene: TRBV7-9
J gene: TRBJ2-5
CDR3 protein: CASSQDVGGRAGTQYF
CDR3 DNA: TGTGCCAGCAGCCAAGATGTGGGGGGCCGCGCAGGGACCCAGTACTTC

clone size: NA
D gene: NA
V gene: TRBV9
J gene: TRBJ1-2
CDR3 protein: CASSVVAGTNYGYTF
CDR3 DNA: TGTGCCAGCAGCGTAGTGGCGGGAACTAACTATGGCTACACCTTC

clone size: once
D gene: TRBD1
V gene: TRBV2
J gene: TRBJ1-5
CDR3 protein: CASKMGTGGQPQHF
CDR3 DNA: TGTGCCAGCAAGATGGGGACAGGGGGTCAGCCCCAGCATTTT

clone size: NA
D gene: NA
V gene: TRBV7-9
J gene: TRBJ1-1
CDR3 protein: CASSLGWNTEAFF
CDR3 DNA: TGTGCCAGCAGCTTAGGATGGAACACTGAAGCTTTCTTT

clone size: NA
D gene: NA
V gene: TRBV5-4
J gene: TRBJ2-1
CDR3 protein: CASSLEPKFSEQFF
CDR3 DNA: TGTGCCAGCAGCTTGGAGCCCAAGTTCAGTGAGCAGTTCTTC

clone size: NA
D gene: NA
V gene: TRBV12-5
J gene: TRBJ2-3
CDR3 protein: CASGPNSPGPGDTQYF
CDR3 DNA: TGTGCTAGTGGTCCGAACAGTCCGGGGCCAGGGGATACGCAGTATTTT

clone size: NA
D gene: NA
V gene: TRBV10-3
J gene: TRBJ2-2
CDR3 protein: CAISDVGAASGELFF
CDR3 DNA: TGTGCCATCTCAGACGTGGGGGCAGCTTCCGGGGAGCTGTTTTTT

clone size: NA
D gene: NA
V gene: TRBV6-2/TRBV6-3
J gene: TRBJ1-1
CDR3 protein: CASSYRVLTEAFF
CDR3 DNA: TGTGCCAGCAGTTACAGGGTCCTGACTGAAGCTTTCTTT

clone size: NA
D gene: NA
V gene: TRBV2
J gene: TRBJ1-2
CDR3 protein: CASSEARASGNYGYTF
CDR3 DNA: TGTGCCAGCAGTGAAGCGCGAGCTTCCGGAAACTATGGCTACACCTTC

clone size: NA
D gene: TRBD2
V gene: TRBV2
J gene: TRBJ2-3
CDR3 protein: CASSSGTSGRADTQYF
CDR3 DNA: TGTGCCAGCAGTTCCGGGACTAGCGGGAGAGCAGATACGCAGTATTTT

clone size: NA
D gene: TRBD2
V gene: TRBV6-2/TRBV6-3
J gene: TRBJ2-5
CDR3 protein: CASGRTSGTRETQYF
CDR3 DNA: TGTGCCAGCGGCCGGACTAGCGGGACCCGGGAGACCCAGTACTTC

clone size: NA
D gene: NA
V gene: TRBV7-2
J gene: TRBJ2-3
CDR3 protein: CASSLRGPRTDTQYF
CDR3 DNA: TGTGCCAGCAGCTTACGGGGACCCCGCACAGATACGCAGTATTTT

clone size: NA
D gene: TRBD2
V gene: TRBV4-2
J gene: TRBJ2-2
CDR3 protein: CASSQGDSGTNTGELFF
CDR3 DNA: TGTGCCAGCAGCCAAGGAGATAGCGGGACGAACACCGGGGAGCTGTTTTTT

clone size: NA
D gene: NA
V gene: TRBV7-9
J gene: TRBJ1-6
CDR3 protein: CASRVSYNSPLHF
CDR3 DNA: TGTGCCAGCAGGGTCTCCTATAATTCACCCCTCCACTTT

clone size: NA
D gene: NA
V gene: TRBV29-1
J gene: TRBJ1-1
CDR3 protein: CSALWALNTEAFF
CDR3 DNA: TGCAGCGCCTTGTGGGCCCTGAACACTGAAGCTTTCTTT

clone size: NA
D gene: NA
V gene: TRBV5-4
J gene: TRBJ1-1
CDR3 protein: CASSLSQGERTEAFF
CDR3 DNA: TGTGCCAGCAGCTTGTCCCAGGGCGAAAGGACTGAAGCTTTCTTT

clone size: NA
D gene: TRBD1
V gene: TRBV9
J gene: TRBJ2-2
CDR3 protein: CASESGTGPPGELFF
CDR3 DNA: TGTGCCAGCGAATCCGGGACAGGGCCTCCCGGGGAGCTGTTTTTT

clone size: once
D gene: TRBD1
V gene: TRBV3-1/TRBV3-2
J gene: TRBJ1-6
CDR3 protein: CASSQDPTGVSPLHF
CDR3 DNA: TGTGCCAGCAGCCAAGATCCGACAGGGGTCTCACCCCTCCACTTT

clone size: NA
D gene: NA
V gene: TRBV27
J gene: TRBJ2-5
CDR3 protein: CASTPDRLKETQYF
CDR3 DNA: TGTGCCAGCACCCCGGACCGACTCAAAGAGACCCAGTACTTC

clone size: NA
D gene: NA
V gene: TRBV11-2
J gene: TRBJ2-7
CDR3 protein: CASSPLARGVEQYF
CDR3 DNA: TGTGCCAGCAGCCCCCTCGCGAGGGGGGTTGAGCAGTACTTC

clone size: NA
D gene: NA
V gene: TRBV18
J gene: TRBJ1-2
CDR3 protein: CASSPVTATNYGYTF
CDR3 DNA: TGTGCCAGCTCACCAGTGACAGCTACCAACTATGGCTACACCTTC

clone size: NA
D gene: TRBD2
V gene: TRBV7-2
J gene: TRBJ2-7
CDR3 protein: CASSLLAGGPHEQYF
CDR3 DNA: TGTGCCAGCAGCTTACTAGCGGGAGGGCCCCACGAGCAGTACTTC

clone size: few
D gene: NA
V gene: TRBV6-5
J gene: TRBJ2-3
CDR3 protein: CASSSPRADTQYF
CDR3 DNA: TGTGCCAGCAGTAGCCCCCGGGCAGATACGCAGTATTTT

clone size: NA
D gene: NA
V gene: TRBV7-2
J gene: TRBJ2-6
CDR3 protein: CASRVSGANVLTF
CDR3 DNA: TGTGCCAGCAGAGTCTCTGGGGCCAACGTCCTGACTTTC

clone size: NA
D gene: NA
V gene: TRBV7-2
J gene: TRBJ2-1
CDR3 protein: CASSLAGVEQFF
CDR3 DNA: TGTGCCAGCAGCTTAGCAGGGGTTGAGCAGTTCTTC

clone size: NA
D gene: TRBD2
V gene: TRBV7-9
J gene: TRBJ2-7
CDR3 protein: CASSLGRRLAGSYEQYF
CDR3 DNA: TGTGCCAGCAGCTTAGGTCGTCGACTAGCGGGCTCCTACGAGCAGTACTTC

clone size: NA
D gene: TRBD1
V gene: TRBV10-2
J gene: TRBJ2-1
CDR3 protein: CASSQGGTGVRNEQFF
CDR3 DNA: TGCGCCAGCTCGCAGGGTGGGACAGGGGTCCGGAATGAGCAGTTCTTC

clone size: NA
D gene: NA
V gene: TRBV7-6
J gene: TRBJ2-5
CDR3 protein: CASSLFTSGATIQETQYF
CDR3 DNA: TGTGCCAGCAGCTTATTCACGTCTGGCGCGACTATCCAAGAGACCCAGTACTTC

clone size: NA
D gene: NA
V gene: TRBV7-8
J gene: TRBJ1-1
CDR3 protein: CASSLESGTEAFF
CDR3 DNA: TGTGCCAGCAGCTTAGAATCCGGGACTGAAGCTTTCTTT

clone size: NA
D gene: TRBD1
V gene: TRBV9
J gene: TRBJ2-3
CDR3 protein: CASCRTGATDTQYF
CDR3 DNA: TGTGCCAGCTGTCGGACAGGGGCGACAGATACGCAGTATTTT

clone size: NA
D gene: NA
V gene: TRBV5-1
J gene: TRBJ1-1
CDR3 protein: CASSLAMGRETEAFF
CDR3 DNA: TGCGCCAGCAGCTTGGCCATGGGCAGGGAGACTGAAGCTTTCTTT

clone size: NA
D gene: NA
V gene: TRBV30
J gene: TRBJ1-4
CDR3 protein: CAWSPLREKLFF
CDR3 DNA: TGTGCCTGGAGTCCCCTTCGAGAAAAACTGTTTTTT

clone size: NA
D gene: NA
V gene: TRBV19
J gene: TRBJ2-7
CDR3 protein: CASSIGGGTSEQYF
CDR3 DNA: TGTGCCAGTAGTATCGGAGGGGGAACAAGCGAGCAGTACTTC

clone size: NA
D gene: NA
V gene: TRBV18
J gene: TRBJ2-2
CDR3 protein: CASSPVQRRNTGELFF
CDR3 DNA: TGTGCCAGCTCACCGGTACAGCGTCGGAACACCGGGGAGCTGTTTTTT

clone size: NA
D gene: NA
V gene: TRBV7-6
J gene: TRBJ1-1
CDR3 protein: CASRPTVMNTEAFF
CDR3 DNA: TGTGCCAGCAGGCCGACAGTCATGAACACTGAAGCTTTCTTT

clone size: NA
D gene: NA
V gene: TRBV11-2
J gene: TRBJ2-7
CDR3 protein: CASSFSGATYEQYF
CDR3 DNA: TGTGCCAGCAGCTTTTCCGGGGCAACCTACGAGCAGTACTTC

clone size: NA
D gene: TRBD1
V gene: TRBV19
J gene: TRBJ1-5
CDR3 protein: CASSISGGSNQPQHF
CDR3 DNA: TGTGCCAGTAGTATATCAGGGGGTAGCAATCAGCCCCAGCATTTT

clone size: NA
D gene: TRBD1
V gene: TRBV27
J gene: TRBJ2-7
CDR3 protein: CASSFSGTGGRRKNEQYF
CDR3 DNA: TGTGCCAGCAGTTTTTCCGGGACAGGGGGCCGGAGGAAGAACGAGCAGTACTTC

clone size: NA
D gene: TRBD1
V gene: TRBV19
J gene: TRBJ1-4
CDR3 protein: CASSAQGARTEKLFF
CDR3 DNA: TGTGCCAGTAGTGCACAGGGGGCGCGTACTGAAAAACTGTTTTTT

clone size: NA
D gene: NA
V gene: TRBV6-2/TRBV6-3
J gene: TRBJ2-7
CDR3 protein: CASSYQQSAYEQYF
CDR3 DNA: TGTGCCAGCAGTTACCAACAGTCTGCCTACGAGCAGTACTTC

clone size: NA
D gene: NA
V gene: TRBV3-1/TRBV3-2
J gene: TRBJ1-5
CDR3 protein: CASSQWREPQHF
CDR3 DNA: TGTGCCAGCAGCCAATGGAGGGAGCCCCAGCATTTT

clone size: NA
D gene: TRBD1
V gene: TRBV5-4
J gene: TRBJ2-5
CDR3 protein: CASSLARGQETQYF
CDR3 DNA: TGTGCCAGCAGCTTGGCCAGGGGGCAAGAGACCCAGTACTTC

clone size: NA
D gene: TRBD2
V gene: TRBV5-1
J gene: TRBJ2-5
CDR3 protein: CASSFSGGARETQYF
CDR3 DNA: TGCGCCAGCAGTTTTAGCGGGGGGGCTCGAGAGACCCAGTACTTC

clone size: once
D gene: NA
V gene: TRBV19
J gene: TRBJ1-2
CDR3 protein: CASSTGRGGYTF
CDR3 DNA: TGTGCCAGTAGTACAGGGAGGGGTGGCTACACCTTC

clone size: NA
D gene: NA
V gene: TRBV29-1
J gene: TRBJ1-1
CDR3 protein: CSVGNVGNTEAFF
CDR3 DNA: TGCAGCGTTGGTAACGTTGGGAACACTGAAGCTTTCTTT

clone size: NA
D gene: TRBD1
V gene: TRBV7-8
J gene: TRBJ1-2
CDR3 protein: CASRPGGQGQAYGYTF
CDR3 DNA: TGTGCCAGCAGACCTGGGGGACAGGGGCAAGCCTATGGCTACACCTTC

clone size: NA
D gene: TRBD2
V gene: TRBV11-3
J gene: TRBJ2-1
CDR3 protein: CASSQPGGRAAGTNEQFF
CDR3 DNA: TGTGCCAGCAGCCAGCCTGGCGGGAGGGCCGCAGGGACCAATGAGCAGTTCTTC

clone size: NA
D gene: NA
V gene: TRBV4-1
J gene: TRBJ1-2
CDR3 protein: CASSQVIGNYGYTF
CDR3 DNA: TGCGCCAGCAGCCAAGTGATAGGGAACTATGGCTACACCTTC

clone size: NA
D gene: NA
V gene: TRBV19
J gene: TRBJ1-4
CDR3 protein: CASNGRRAATNEKLFF
CDR3 DNA: TGTGCCAGTAACGGAAGGAGGGCAGCAACTAATGAAAAACTGTTTTTT

clone size: NA
D gene: TRBD1
V gene: TRBV7-2
J gene: TRBJ1-3
CDR3 protein: CASSPRTGGNTIYF
CDR3 DNA: TGTGCCAGCAGCCCCAGGACAGGGGGAAACACCATATATTTT